A single sample gave rise to the 24 T cell receptor beta chains below, sequenced in a study of shared clonotypes between healthy human individuals. TCRdb's table, derived via immunoSEQ multiplex PCR, lists solely in-frame clones and lacks some. The sample records approximately 1,500,000 clones, about 96% being singletons. Material for sequencing was naive CD4+ T cells sorted from blood. Subset described: CD45RA+ positively selected. All receptors derive from a man aged 25-45 years in good health.

Regarding this clone: The same CDR3 arises from other DNA sequences in this sample as well. The rearrangement uses TRBV2 and TRBJ1-1; no firm D call. Trimming pared 2 bases from V and 2 bases from J, leaving 6 bases between. CDR3 length equals 13 residues. Germline CDR1 is SNHLY and CDR2 is FYNNEI. The CDR3 coding sequence is TGTGCCAGCAGTGAACAAGGTAACACTGAAGCTTTCTTT. It codes for CASSEQGNTEAFF. Variable domain in full (rest from reference TRBV2 and TRBJ1-1): EPEVTQTPSHQVTQMGQEVILRCVPISNHLYFYWYRQILGQKVEFLVSFYNNEISEKSEIFDDQFSVERPDGSNFTLKIRSTKLEDSAMYFCASSEQGNTEAFFGQGTRLTVV.

The chain combines TRBV7-2 with TRBJ1-2; TRBD1 might be the D (6 bases). V dropped 5 bases and J dropped 2 bases, with 12 bases sitting between them. This CDR3 has 14 residues. CDR1 and CDR2 from the germline V gene are SGHTA and FQGNSA. DNA of the CDR3: TGTGCCAGCAGCGTACGACAGGAGAACTATGGCTACACCTTC. Amino acid sequence: CASSVRQENYGYTF.

The genes are TRBV6-1 and TRBJ1-5, with no clear D. The CDR3 consists of 14 residues. CDR1 is MNHNS, CDR2 SASEGT, per germline. V lost 4 bases, J lost 2 bases, and 9 bases lay in between. In DNA form, the CDR3 reads TGTGCCAGCAGTGTTGGAGCAGGCAATCAGCCCCAGCATTTT. Translation: CASSVGAGNQPQHF.

The CDR3 coding sequence is TGTGCCAGCAGCTTAGGAAGTAGCTCCCTCTACGAGCAGTACTTC. Its protein product is CASSLGSSSLYEQYF. The chain is built from TRBV7-2 and TRBJ2-7, with D hard to call. V was clipped by 1 base and J by 3 bases, with 13 bases between them. Germline values: CDR1 SGHTA, CDR2 FQGNSA. The CDR3 covers 15 residues.

The CDR3 is CASSQDPGGRKTQYF. CDR3 bases: TGCGCCAGCAGCCAAGATCCGGGGGGCCGAAAGACCCAGTACTTC. The chain links TRBV4-1 to TRBJ2-5; D is possibly TRBD2 (7 bases). Germline lookup yields CDR1 MGHRA and CDR2 YSYEKL. The CDR3 spans 15 residues. V lost 0 bases, J lost 6 bases, and 14 bases lay in between.

The gene calls are TRBV5-1 and TRBJ1-1; unclear D gene. The CDR3 is 14 residues long. Germline V gives CDR1 SGHRS, CDR2 YFSETQ. V lost 0 bases, J lost 4 bases, and 10 bases lay in between. The CDR3: CASSLGSGSTEAFF. CDR3 bases: TGCGCCAGCAGCTTGGGTTCGGGGTCCACTGAAGCTTTCTTT.

The chain employs TRBV5-5 and TRBJ1-5; TRBD1 is a possible D gene (5 bases). The CDR3 is made up of 11 amino acids. V dropped 0 bases and J dropped 15 bases, with 10 bases sitting between them. Germline V gene data show CDR1 as SGHKS and CDR2 as YYEKEE (reference sequence). The CDR3 DNA sequence: TGTGCCAGCAGCTTGGACGGGACGTGGCATTTT. This encodes CASSLDGTWHF.

The CDR3, as DNA: TGTGCCAGCAGCAGCCGGTTCGGGGTGAACTATGGCTACACCTTC. Protein sequence: CASSSRFGVNYGYTF. The genes are TRBV5-4 and TRBJ1-2, with D unresolved. Per germline, CDR1 SGHNT and CDR2 YYREEE (reference sequence). The CDR3 consists of 15 residues. The V and J ends lost 4 bases and 2 bases respectively, with 15 bases between them.

In this sample, this clone turned up a few times. The CDR3 coding sequence is TGTGCCAGCAATTCAATGACAGGGAGTCTTGGCTACACCTTC. This encodes CASNSMTGSLGYTF. The V call is TRBV28, the J call TRBJ1-2; 7 nucleotides agree with TRBD1. Germline-derived CDR1 and CDR2 are MDHEN and SYDVKM. V was clipped by 7 bases and J by 7 bases; unmatched bases: 12. The CDR3 has 14 residues.

This clone was recorded once. V usage is TRBV5-1 and J usage is TRBJ2-5, with D tentatively TRBD2 (7 bases). Trimming shortened V by 0 bases and J by 5 bases, and 17 bases separated the two germline ends. The CDR3 covers 16 residues. Germline V lookup: CDR1 SGHRS, CDR2 YFSETQ. The CDR3 region has the DNA TGCGCCAGCAGCTTGGCCCCGGCGGGGGCGAGGGAGACCCAGTACTTC. It is translated as CASSLAPAGARETQYF.

V gene TRBV2 combines with J gene TRBJ2-2; D remains ambiguous. The V end was cut by 3 bases, the J end by 2 bases, with 16 bases between. The CDR3 length is 17 residues. Germline assignment: CDR1 SNHLY and CDR2 FYNNEI. CDR3 bases: TGTGCCAGCAGTGACGGTCGAGGAACGGGTAACACCGGGGAGCTGTTTTTT. Translated: CASSDGRGTGNTGELFF.

The chain employs TRBV30 and TRBJ1-1, with D possibly matching TRBD1 (6 bases). V shed 5 bases and J shed 0 bases, with 16 bases lying between them. The CDR3 extends over 15 amino acids. In germline, CDR1 is GTSNPN, CDR2 SVGIG (reference sequence). The CDR3 DNA sequence: TGTGCCTGGTCTCGGATTAGGGGGATGAACACTGAAGCTTTCTTT. As protein: CAWSRIRGMNTEAFF.

This sequence joins TRBV27 and TRBJ1-1; D gene ambiguous. The germline gives CDR1 MNHEY, CDR2 SMNVEV (reference sequence). The CDR3 consists of 15 residues. The V and J ends lost 6 bases and 1 base respectively, with 15 bases between them. CDR3 in amino acids: CASSLRPVSNTEAFF. The CDR3 DNA follows: TGTGCCAGCAGCCTAAGGCCGGTATCGAACACTGAAGCTTTCTTT.

The rearrangement uses TRBV6-6 and TRBJ2-7; TRBD1 is a possible D gene (6 bases). Trimming cost V 2 bases and J 3 bases, with 14 bases left between them. Germline V gene lookup returns CDR1 MNHNY and CDR2 SVGAGI (reference sequence). The CDR3 loop spans 15 amino acids. This CDR3 reads CASSYQGGPSYEQYF. CDR3 DNA: TGTGCCAGCAGTTACCAAGGGGGACCAAGCTACGAGCAGTACTTC.

The J gene is TRBJ2-5, the V gene TRBV25-1; D gene unclear. CDR3 length: 15 residues. Germline assignment: CDR1 MGHDK and CDR2 SYGVNS. The V and J ends lost 6 bases and 0 bases respectively, with 14 bases between them. The CDR3 DNA reads TGTGCCAGCAGCGAACGTAGCAGGTACCAAGAGACCCAGTACTTC. It encodes CASSERSRYQETQYF.

The chain combines TRBV18 with TRBJ1-5; 7 positions match TRBD1. CDR1 is KGHSH and CDR2 is LQKENI in the germline V gene. The CDR3 runs to 15 residues. The junction had 6 bases not matched to a gene; V was cut back by 6 bases and J by 1 base. The CDR3 region has the DNA TGTGCCAGCTCCCCGACAGGGTTCAGCAATCAGCCCCAGCATTTT. Amino acid sequence: CASSPTGFSNQPQHF.

This rearrangement joins TRBV30 to TRBJ1-1; perhaps TRBD1 as D (5 bases). Per the germline V gene, CDR1 is GTSNPN and CDR2 is SVGIG (reference sequence). The CDR3 extends over 13 amino acids. Trimming shortened V by 0 bases and J by 8 bases, and 13 bases separated the two germline ends. The CDR3 nucleotides are TGTGCCTGGAGTGTAGGCAGGGAGGGCGAAGCTTTCTTT. Its protein product is CAWSVGREGEAFF. Complete variable domain (other parts from reference TRBV30 and TRBJ1-1): SQTIHQWPATLVQPVGSPLSLECTVEGTSNPNLYWYRQAAGRGLQLLFYSVGIGQISSEVPQNLSASRPQDRQFILSSKKLLLSDSGFYLCAWSVGREGEAFFGQGTRLTVV.

The rearrangement links TRBV7-3 to TRBJ2-3, with D hard to call. CDR3 size: 13 residues. V was pared by 4 bases and J by 3 bases, with 8 bases between. Germline CDR1 and CDR2: SGHTA and FQGTGA. CDR3 protein: CASSSEGTDTQYF. The CDR3 nucleotides read TGTGCCAGCAGCTCCGAAGGGACAGATACGCAGTATTTT.

The sample holds one count of this clone. Within the sample, other DNA sequences also encode this same CDR3. V gene TRBV11-2 combines with J gene TRBJ2-7, with D perhaps assigned TRBD1 or TRBD2 (6 bases each). The CDR3 length is 15 residues. Trimming took off 1 base at V and 0 bases at J, with 10 bases between the two ends. Germline lookup yields CDR1 SGHAT and CDR2 FQNNGV. CDR3 residues: CASSLGGGSSYEQYF. CDR3 in DNA: TGTGCCAGCAGCTTAGGAGGGGGGAGCTCCTACGAGCAGTACTTC.

The chain combines TRBV11-2 with TRBJ1-4; maybe TRBD1 (6 bases). This CDR3 region has 15 residues. CDR1 and CDR2 from the germline V gene are SGHAT and FQNNGV. Between the trimmed V and J ends, which lost 0 bases and 5 bases, there was a span of 10 bases. The CDR3 protein is CASSLDRGGNEKLFF. The CDR3 region has the DNA TGTGCCAGCAGCTTAGACAGGGGAGGCAATGAAAAACTGTTTTTT.

The chain joins TRBV6-5 to TRBJ2-7; D not resolved. CDR1 is MNHEY, CDR2 SVGAGI, per germline. V was pared by 6 bases and J by 7 bases, with 10 bases between. There are 11 residues in the CDR3. The CDR3 region has the DNA TGTGCCAGCAGGTCCGATAGGGAGCAGTACTTC. Protein product: CASRSDREQYF.

The chain carries TRBV7-3 and TRBJ2-5; 14 bases match TRBD2. V gave up 5 bases and J gave up 5 bases; unmatched junction bases: 7. In germline, CDR1 is SGHTA, CDR2 FQGTGA. The CDR3 loop spans 16 amino acids. The CDR3 nucleotides are TGTGCCAGCAGCCTGGGGACTAGCGGGAGTTCGGAGACCCAGTACTTC. This sequence encodes CASSLGTSGSSETQYF.

The V call is TRBV10-3, the J call TRBJ1-2; the D is unclear. Trimming took off 4 bases at V and 1 base at J, with 13 bases between the two ends. This CDR3 is built from 15 residues. Germline assignment: CDR1 ENHRY and CDR2 SYGVKD. The CDR3 protein is CAISALTVLNYGYTF. DNA of the CDR3: TGTGCCATCAGTGCCCTAACGGTTCTTAACTATGGCTACACCTTC.

The gene calls are TRBV2 and TRBJ1-6, with a weak D call TRBD1 (6 bases). The germline CDR1 and CDR2 sequences are SNHLY and FYNNEI. Trimming cost V 3 bases and J 6 bases, with 12 bases left between them. The CDR3 has 15 amino acids. The CDR3 DNA reads as TGTGCCAGCAGTGATTCGGGGGGCCGTAATTCACCCCTCCACTTT. Encoded protein: CASSDSGGRNSPLHF.